The clone carrying this T cell receptor beta chain was seen at least ten times. Its antigen is undetermined. Read coverage stops 3 residues before the CDR3 terminus; the germline J gene supplies the remainder. Sequencing input was equivalent genomic DNA from CVID and controls. Using immunoSEQ multiplex PCR, the repertoire was profiled, and TCRdb retains in-frame clones only, with some absent. There are fewer than 50,000 clones in the sample, none observed a single time. This specimen comes from a study of T cell clonality in common variable immunodeficiency. Germline V gene data show CDR1 as SGHVS and CDR2 as FQNEAQ. The CDR3 loop spans 15 amino acids. Trimming shortened V by 5 bases and J by 2 bases, and 15 bases separated the two germline ends. General study findings and limits: TCRbeta clonality was increased in CVID versus healthy controls. In common variable immunodeficiency, TCR beta chains reportedly carried fewer deletions and N-nucleotide insertions. Fewer TCRbeta clones were shared among CVID subjects than controls.

Sequencing was carried out using peripheral blood mononuclear cells. The chain couples TRBV7-8 to TRBJ2-5; a weak D match, TRBD2 (6 bases). The receptor's source is a person between 18 and 69 years old in good health. CDR3 DNA, as far as it was read: TGTGCCAGCAGCGGTAGCGGTCTAGGACAAGAGACC. Its translation is CASSGSGLGQET. The whole CDR3 protein reads CASSGSGLGQETQYF.